Given below is one TCR beta chain in context. CD8+ and CD4+ T cells taken from blood had their TCR beta sequenced. Negative isolation was used for CD8+ and CD4+ T cells and FACS enrichment for TEMRA cells. Germline-derived CDR1 and CDR2 are SEHNR and FQNEAQ (reference sequence). The CDR3 is 19 residues long. J was trimmed by 2 bases and V by 4 bases; bases with no gene match: 13. RNA totalling roughly 0.45 to 1 ug underwent reverse transcription with random hexamers. Amplification of TCR beta CDR3 spanned 54 Vbeta and 13 Jbeta via immunoSEQ multiplex PCR. A single record per CDR3 protein comes from TCRdb applying MiXCR to the immunoSEQ multiplex PCR reads. This sample has approximately 200,000 distinct CDR3 sequences, with 80% to 95% found just once. The data belong to a study of CD8 T cells in Susac syndrome.

Sequenced material: CD8+ T cells from PBMCs. The chain employs TRBV7-9 and TRBJ2-7, with 14 bases fitting TRBD2. This sequence was found in a human donor with multiple sclerosis. The CDR3 loop is CASSSGTSGGFSPPYEQYF. CDR3 nucleotides: TGTGCCAGCAGCTCCGGGACTAGCGGGGGCTTTAGCCCTCCCTACGAGCAGTACTTC.